These T cell receptor beta chains were read from a single sample in a study of identical twins. One entry per CDR3 protein, called by TCRdb with MiXCR from the 5' RACE reads. The table shows hundreds of thousands of distinct CDR3 sequences, with around 6.1% occurring only once. The sequenced material came from naive T cells sorted from blood. The origin of the receptors is a man aged 18 to 29 in good health. Both conserved end residues are part of each CDR3. A D gene is named only where the DNA matches it firmly. Clone size, where shown, is once, few, many, or a class for clones that have expanded.

d_gene | j_gene | abundance | v_gene | CDR3aa | CDR3nt
TRBD1 | TRBJ1-5 | few | TRBV5-1 | CASSLTGADEPQHF | TGCGCCAGCAGCTTAACAGGGGCGGACGAGCCCCAGCATTTT
. | TRBJ2-6 | many | TRBV3-1 | CASSHLTGYGSGANVLTF | TGTGCCAGCAGCCACTTGACAGGATATGGGTCTGGGGCCAACGTCCTGACTTTC
TRBD2 | TRBJ2-1 | many | TRBV30 | CAWNLAGESGEQFF | TGTGCCTGGAACCTAGCGGGAGAATCCGGTGAGCAGTTCTTC
. | TRBJ2-3 | many | TRBV29-1 | CSGDEGRLTDTQYF | TGCAGCGGGGATGAGGGACGCCTCACAGATACGCAGTATTTT
. | TRBJ1-1 | . | TRBV28 | CASSFLGQNTEAFF | TGTGCCAGCAGTTTTCTCGGCCAAAACACTGAAGCTTTCTTT
. | TRBJ2-7 | many | TRBV6-1 | CASRQGIGIYEQYF | TGTGCCAGCAGACAGGGAATCGGCATCTACGAGCAGTACTTC
TRBD1 | TRBJ1-1 | many | TRBV5-1 | CASSRDRAMNTEAFF | TGCGCCAGCAGCCGGGACAGGGCCATGAACACTGAAGCTTTCTTT
TRBD2 | TRBJ2-7 | . | TRBV4-2 | CASSQDRGGPSYEQYF | TGTGCCAGCAGCCAAGATCGGGGGGGCCCGTCCTACGAGCAGTACTTC
TRBD2 | TRBJ2-1 | many | TRBV4-1 | CASSQVASGSSPEQFF | TGCGCCAGCAGCCAAGTGGCTAGCGGGAGTTCTCCTGAGCAGTTCTTC
TRBD2 | TRBJ2-1 | many | TRBV15 | CATSRDLGLAAYNEQFF | TGTGCCACCAGCAGAGATCTCGGTCTAGCGGCTTACAATGAGCAGTTCTTC
. | TRBJ2-2 | many | TRBV12-3/TRBV12-4 | CASREGGELFF | TGTGCCAGCAGGGAGGGAGGGGAGCTGTTTTTT
. | TRBJ1-5 | few | TRBV28 | CASSDGAGQPQHF | TGTGCCAGCTCGGACGGTGCGGGTCAGCCCCAGCATTTT
TRBD2 | TRBJ2-1 | few | TRBV6-1 | CASRQLAGGGNEQFF | TGTGCCAGCAGACAACTAGCGGGAGGAGGAAATGAGCAGTTCTTC
TRBD2 | TRBJ2-3 | many | TRBV5-1 | CASSLEGLAGGRTDTQYF | TGCGCCAGCAGCTTGGAGGGCCTAGCGGGAGGTAGGACAGATACGCAGTATTTT
TRBD1 | TRBJ2-3 | many | TRBV5-1 | CASSLDGQGRTDTQYF | TGCGCCAGCAGCTTAGACGGACAGGGCCGAACAGATACGCAGTATTTT
TRBD2 | TRBJ2-3 | few | TRBV5-8 | CASDPGLALSDTQYF | TGTGCCAGCGATCCGGGACTAGCCCTGTCAGATACGCAGTATTTT
TRBD1 | TRBJ1-1 | many | TRBV12-3/TRBV12-4 | CASRIGTGANTEAFF | TGTGCCAGCAGAATCGGGACAGGGGCTAACACTGAAGCTTTCTTT
TRBD1 | TRBJ2-7 | . | TRBV7-6 | CASSLKVWRGQGPLEQYF | TGTGCCAGCAGCTTAAAAGTGTGGCGAGGACAGGGTCCCCTCGAGCAGTACTTC
. | TRBJ2-6 | many | TRBV6-1 | CASSEIFGANVLTF | TGTGCCAGCAGTGAAATCTTTGGGGCCAACGTCCTGACTTTC
TRBD2 | TRBJ2-3 | many | TRBV5-1 | CASSFTSGTDTQYF | TGCGCCAGCAGCTTCACTAGCGGCACAGATACGCAGTATTTT
TRBD2 | TRBJ2-3 | many | TRBV20-1 | CSARVPSGVDTQYF | TGCAGTGCTAGAGTCCCTAGCGGGGTAGATACGCAGTATTTT
. | TRBJ2-1 | . | TRBV3-1 | CASSQYLGYEQFF | TGTGCCAGCAGCCAATACTTGGGGTACGAGCAGTTCTTC
. | TRBJ2-3 | . | TRBV11-2 | CASRPTGSGDTQYF | TGTGCCAGCAGACCAACCGGCTCTGGAGATACGCAGTATTTT
. | TRBJ2-2 | many | TRBV15 | CATSSRWTENTGELFF | TGTGCCACCAGCAGTCGTTGGACGGAGAACACCGGGGAGCTGTTTTTT
TRBD1 | TRBJ2-3 | few | TRBV20-1 | CSLLGGTGITDTQYF | TGCAGCCTCCTTGGAGGGACAGGGATCACAGATACGCAGTATTTT
TRBD2 | TRBJ2-1 | . | TRBV7-2 | CASSLATGTTYNEQFF | TGTGCCAGCAGCTTAGCGACCGGGACTACCTACAATGAGCAGTTCTTC
. | TRBJ2-1 | many | TRBV5-6 | CASSLGGLEQFF | TGTGCCAGCAGCTTGGGGGGACTTGAGCAGTTCTTC
. | TRBJ1-2 | . | TRBV5-8 | CASSSAGHSYGYTF | TGTGCCAGCAGCTCCGCGGGACACAGCTATGGCTACACCTTC
. | TRBJ2-7 | . | TRBV9 | CASSVGGGAFSEQYF | TGTGCCAGCAGCGTTGGGGGGGGGGCTTTCTCCGAGCAGTACTTC